This T cell receptor beta chain came from a study of shared T cell receptors in the human thymus. Libraries were prepared by immunoSEQ multiplex PCR; TCRdb keeps only in-frame clonotypes and omits some of them. Of about 380,000 clones listed, just under 95% are singletons. The V end lost 6 bases, the J end lost 12 bases, and 12 bases lay between the germline ends. Germline CDR1 and CDR2: SNHLY and FYNNEI. This CDR3 is 11 amino acids long. This sequence was found in a human donor. Sample: thymocytes. This chain connects TRBV2 to TRBJ2-1; perhaps D is TRBD1 or TRBD2 (5 bases each). CDR3 loop: CASSARDAQFF. Written as DNA, the CDR3 is TGTGCCAGCAGCGCCCGGGACGCGCAGTTCTTC.